This T cell receptor (beta chain) was documented in a study of blood T cells in healthy people across ages. Study outcomes and limitations: With donor CMV status unknown, expanded clonotype changes were possibly confounded. In long-lived donors, naive CD4+ cell counts and diversity exceeded those of aged donors.

There are a few counts of this clonotype. Its antigen is unknown. The V segment lost 4 bases and the J segment 3 bases; nucleotides outside the gene matches: 11. CDR1 and CDR2 from the germline V gene are SGDLS and YYNGEE. The CDR3 totals 17 residues. Alongside a J-beta primer mix, a sample-barcoded 5' primer served in a second PCR lasting about 7 to 11 cycles. TCRdb redid the calling of the 5' RACE reads with MiXCR, one entry per CDR3 protein. The repertoire includes fewer than 1,200,000 distinct CDR3 sequences, 25% of them detected once, and 0.65% to 0.75% sits in the top ten. The same specimen was also included in a second study, on T cells of mothers and their children. Turning to that study: Within related and unrelated pairs, thymic selection shapes TCR recombination output in a similar way. Related mother and child pairs showed slightly greater overlap (not significant) than unrelated pairs did.

This clonotype was obtained from a girl aged 2 to 10 in good health. The sequencing input was blood. The rearrangement uses TRBV9 and TRBJ1-2; 11 nucleotides align to TRBD1. The CDR3 nucleotides read TGTGCCAGCAGCTCCCGGACAGGGGGCGAGGTGGACTATGGCTACACCTTC. It is translated as CASSSRTGGEVDYGYTF.